This is a list of T cell receptor beta chains from one sample in a study of blood T cell repertoires in COVID-19. TCRdb's table, derived via immunoSEQ multiplex PCR, lists solely in-frame clones and lacks some. The data show about 53,000 clones, 75% to 90% seen once. Sequencing was carried out using peripheral blood. The receptors come from a man older than 75 with acute or convalescent COVID-19. CDR3s include the opening cysteine and the closing phenylalanine or tryptophan. A D gene is named only where the DNA matches it firmly. A clone size is listed for some rows: how often the clone was seen (once, few, many), or a class if it is expanded.

>TRBJ1-2|NA|TRBV5-1|NA
CASSLAGRGYTF
>TRBJ2-5|NA|TRBV6-6|NA
CATSDQTPQETQYF
>TRBJ2-5|few|TRBV18|TRBD2
CASSPPPAGPQETQYF
>TRBJ2-1|NA|TRBV6-6|NA
CASSRGSNEQFF
>TRBJ2-1|NA|TRBV15|NA
CATSRSPRGSYNEQFF
>TRBJ2-1|NA|TRBV24-1|TRBD1
CATSDQGDEQFF
>TRBJ1-5|NA|TRBV21-1|NA
CASSHHQTGEVDQPQHF
>TRBJ2-7|NA|TRBV7-2|TRBD2
CASSLVSGGSSYEQYF
>TRBJ2-7|NA|TRBV9|TRBD1
CASSALGQGTYEQYF
>TRBJ1-6|NA|TRBV19|NA
CASSILSTRGDSPLHF
>TRBJ2-1|NA|TRBV7-7|TRBD1
CASSPGQFSSYNEQFF
>TRBJ1-5|NA|TRBV7-8|TRBD1
CASSLQKLDRGLQPQHF
>TRBJ2-1|NA|TRBV4-1|NA
CASSEAGTQNEQFF
>TRBJ2-1|NA|TRBV14|TRBD1
CASSRGTGGINEQFF
>TRBJ1-1|NA|TRBV7-9|NA
CASSKLKDKSEAFF
>TRBJ2-3|NA|TRBV7-2|NA
CASSLRPAGTDTQYF
>TRBJ2-4|NA|TRBV14|NA
CASSQDQSLRGGLGKNIQYF
>TRBJ1-1|NA|TRBV5-4|TRBD1
CASNPGAGGNTEAFF
>TRBJ2-2|NA|TRBV2|TRBD1
CASSGDRGVMGAVF
>TRBJ1-1|once|TRBV4-2|NA
CASSQGHKNTEAFF
>TRBJ1-5|NA|TRBV7-6|NA
CASSLQGGGNQPQHF
>TRBJ2-5|NA|TRBV6-6|NA
CASSPGLPGGETQYF
>TRBJ1-5|NA|TRBV28|NA
CASSLSAGSNQPQHF
>TRBJ2-2|NA|TRBV6-1|NA
CASSERFLANTGELFF
>TRBJ1-1|once|TRBV3-1/TRBV3-2|NA
CASSQKPTRNTEAFF
>TRBJ1-4|NA|TRBV5-1|NA
CASSWGRGEKLFF
>TRBJ1-6|few|TRBV10-1|NA
CASSPTRSGNSPLHF
>TRBJ2-4|NA|TRBV6-2/TRBV6-3|NA
CASSSPPGNGAKNIQYF
>TRBJ2-2|once|TRBV6-2/TRBV6-3|NA
CASTPEASWTGELFF